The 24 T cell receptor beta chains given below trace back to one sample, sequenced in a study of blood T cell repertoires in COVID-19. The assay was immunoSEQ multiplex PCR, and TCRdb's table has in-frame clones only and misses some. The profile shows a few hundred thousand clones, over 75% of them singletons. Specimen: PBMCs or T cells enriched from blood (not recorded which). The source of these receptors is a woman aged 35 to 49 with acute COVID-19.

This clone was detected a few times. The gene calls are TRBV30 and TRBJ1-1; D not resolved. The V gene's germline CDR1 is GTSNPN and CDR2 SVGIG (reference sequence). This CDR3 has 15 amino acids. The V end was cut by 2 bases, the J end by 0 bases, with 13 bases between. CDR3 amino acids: CAWSRLLAMNTEAFF. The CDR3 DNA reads TGTGCCTGGAGTCGTCTGCTAGCCATGAACACTGAAGCTTTCTTT.

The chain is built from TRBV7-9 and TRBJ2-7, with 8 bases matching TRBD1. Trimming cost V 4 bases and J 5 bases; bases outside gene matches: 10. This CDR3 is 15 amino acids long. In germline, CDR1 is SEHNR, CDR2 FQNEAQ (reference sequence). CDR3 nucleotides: TGTGCCAGCAGCTCGACAGGGGCCAGAACCCACGAGCAGTACTTC. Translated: CASSSTGARTHEQYF.

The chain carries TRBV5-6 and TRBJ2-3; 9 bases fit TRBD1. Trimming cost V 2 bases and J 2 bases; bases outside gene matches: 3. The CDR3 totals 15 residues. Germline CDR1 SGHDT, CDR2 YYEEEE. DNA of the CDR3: TGTGCCAGCAGCTTATGGGACAGGGACACAGATACGCAGTATTTT. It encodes CASSLWDRDTDTQYF.

The CDR3 is CASSQDTDTEAFF. In nucleotides, the CDR3 is TGTGCCAGTAGTCAGGACACAGACACTGAAGCTTTCTTT. The J gene is TRBJ1-1, the V gene TRBV19, with D perhaps TRBD1 (5 bases). Germline V CDR1 and CDR2: LNHDA, SQIVND (reference sequence). V lost 5 bases, J lost 3 bases, and 10 bases lay in between. This CDR3 is 13 amino acids long.

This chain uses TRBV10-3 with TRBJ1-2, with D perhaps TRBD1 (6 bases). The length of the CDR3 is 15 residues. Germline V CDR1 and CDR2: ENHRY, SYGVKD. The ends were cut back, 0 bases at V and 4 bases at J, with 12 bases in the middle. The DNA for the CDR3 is TGTGCCATCAGTGAGTCGAAACAGGGTGGCTATGGCTACACCTTC. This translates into CAISESKQGGYGYTF.

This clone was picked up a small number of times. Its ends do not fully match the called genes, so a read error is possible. CDR3 residues: CASSFAGGLSF. In nucleotides, the CDR3 is TGTGCCAGCAGTTTTGCAGGGGGCCTGTCCTTC. The gene calls are TRBV28 and TRBJ1-2; 8 nucleotides align to TRBD1. CDR3 size: 11 residues. Germline V lookup: CDR1 MDHEN, CDR2 SYDVKM.

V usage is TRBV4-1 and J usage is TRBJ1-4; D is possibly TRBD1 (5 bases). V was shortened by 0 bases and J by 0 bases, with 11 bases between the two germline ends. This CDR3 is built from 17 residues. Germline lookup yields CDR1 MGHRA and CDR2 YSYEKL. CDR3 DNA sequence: TGCGCCAGCAGCCAAGATCGGGGGGAGGCAACTAATGAAAAACTGTTTTTT. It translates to CASSQDRGEATNEKLFF.

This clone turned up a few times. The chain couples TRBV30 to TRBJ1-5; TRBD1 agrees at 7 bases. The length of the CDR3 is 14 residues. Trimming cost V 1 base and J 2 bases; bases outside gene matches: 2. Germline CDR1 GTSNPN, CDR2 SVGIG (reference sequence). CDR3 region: CAWSEGGGNQPQHF. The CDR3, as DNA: TGTGCCTGGAGTGAAGGGGGCGGCAATCAGCCCCAGCATTTT. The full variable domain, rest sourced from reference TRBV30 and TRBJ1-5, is SQTIHQWPATLVQPVGSPLSLECTVEGTSNPNLYWYRQAAGRGLQLLFYSVGIGQISSEVPQNLSASRPQDRQFILSSKKLLLSDSGFYLCAWSEGGGNQPQHFGDGTRLSIL.

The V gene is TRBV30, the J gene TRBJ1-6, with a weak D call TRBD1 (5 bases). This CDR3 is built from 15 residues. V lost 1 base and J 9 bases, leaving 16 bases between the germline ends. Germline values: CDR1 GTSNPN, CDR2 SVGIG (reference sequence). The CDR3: CAWSAFAGLSSPLHF. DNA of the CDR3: TGTGCCTGGAGTGCCTTTGCGGGGCTTTCTTCACCCCTCCACTTT.

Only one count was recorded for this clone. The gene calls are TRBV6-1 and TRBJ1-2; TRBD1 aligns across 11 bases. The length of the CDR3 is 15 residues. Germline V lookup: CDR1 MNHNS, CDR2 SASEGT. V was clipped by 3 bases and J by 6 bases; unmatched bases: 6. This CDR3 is CASSDRTGGDNGYTF. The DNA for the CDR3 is TGTGCCAGCAGTGACAGGACAGGGGGCGATAATGGCTACACCTTC.

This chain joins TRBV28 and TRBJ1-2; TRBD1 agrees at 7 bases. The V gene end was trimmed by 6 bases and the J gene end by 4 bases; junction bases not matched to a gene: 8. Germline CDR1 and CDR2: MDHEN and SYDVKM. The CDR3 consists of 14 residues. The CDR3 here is CASRSGTGAYGYTF. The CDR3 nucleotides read TGTGCCAGCAGGTCAGGAACAGGGGCCTATGGCTACACCTTC.

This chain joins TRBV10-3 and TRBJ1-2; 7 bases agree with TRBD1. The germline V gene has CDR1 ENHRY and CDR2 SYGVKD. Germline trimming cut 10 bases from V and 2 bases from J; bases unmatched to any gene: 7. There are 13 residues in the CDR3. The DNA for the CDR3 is TGTGCCAGCCAACCAGGGGGAAACTATGGCTACACCTTC. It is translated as CASQPGGNYGYTF.

DNA for the CDR3: TGTGCCAGCAGGCACGGACAGACTAACTATGGCTACACCTTC. Residues: CASRHGQTNYGYTF. The rearrangement joins TRBV6-5 to TRBJ1-2; tentatively, D is TRBD1 (6 bases). This CDR3 is 14 amino acids long. The germline gives CDR1 MNHEY, CDR2 SVGAGI. V shed 6 bases and J shed 0 bases, with 11 bases lying between them.

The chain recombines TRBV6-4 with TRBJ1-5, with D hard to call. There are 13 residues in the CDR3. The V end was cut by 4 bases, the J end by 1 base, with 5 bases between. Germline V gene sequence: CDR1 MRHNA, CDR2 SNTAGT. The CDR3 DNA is TGTGCCAGCAGTGTTGAGAGCAATCAGCCCCAGCATTTT. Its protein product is CASSVESNQPQHF.

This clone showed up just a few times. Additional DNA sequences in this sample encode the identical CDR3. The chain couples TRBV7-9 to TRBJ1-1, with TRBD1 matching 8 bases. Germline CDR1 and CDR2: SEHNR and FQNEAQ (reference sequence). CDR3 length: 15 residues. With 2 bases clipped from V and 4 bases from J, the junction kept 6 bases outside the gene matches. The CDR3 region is CASSLSRTGGTEAFF. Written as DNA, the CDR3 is TGTGCCAGCAGCTTATCTCGAACAGGGGGCACTGAAGCTTTCTTT.

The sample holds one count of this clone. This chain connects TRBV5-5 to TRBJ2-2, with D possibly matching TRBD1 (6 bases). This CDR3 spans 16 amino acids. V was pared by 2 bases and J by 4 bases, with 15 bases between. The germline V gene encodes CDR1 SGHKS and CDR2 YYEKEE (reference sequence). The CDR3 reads CASSLQGYGGTGELFF. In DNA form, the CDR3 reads TGTGCCAGCAGCTTACAGGGATATGGAGGCACCGGGGAGCTGTTTTTT.

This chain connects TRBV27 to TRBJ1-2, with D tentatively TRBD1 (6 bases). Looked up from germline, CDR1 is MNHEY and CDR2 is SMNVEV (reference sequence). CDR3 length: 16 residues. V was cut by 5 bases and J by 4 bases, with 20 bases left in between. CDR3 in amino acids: CASSPSDRQNSYGYTF. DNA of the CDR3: TGTGCCAGCAGTCCTTCCGACAGGCAAAATTCCTATGGCTACACCTTC.

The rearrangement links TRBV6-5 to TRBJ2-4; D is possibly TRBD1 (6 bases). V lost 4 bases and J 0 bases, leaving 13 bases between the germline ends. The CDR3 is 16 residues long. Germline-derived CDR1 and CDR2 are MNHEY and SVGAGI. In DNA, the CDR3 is TGTGCCAGCAGTTCTCTGACAGGATTAGCCAAAAACATTCAGTACTTC. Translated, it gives CASSSLTGLAKNIQYF.

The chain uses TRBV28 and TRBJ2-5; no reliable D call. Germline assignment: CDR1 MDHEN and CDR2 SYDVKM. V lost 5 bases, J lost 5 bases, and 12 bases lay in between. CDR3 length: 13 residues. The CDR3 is CASSPPERETQYF. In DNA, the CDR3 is TGTGCCAGCAGTCCACCCGAGAGGGAGACCCAGTACTTC.

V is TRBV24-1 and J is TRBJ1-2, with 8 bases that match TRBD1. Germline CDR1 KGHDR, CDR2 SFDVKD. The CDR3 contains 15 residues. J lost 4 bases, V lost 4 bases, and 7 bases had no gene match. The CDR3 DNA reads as TGTGCCACCAGTGACCCTGGACAGGGCCTCTATGGCTACACCTTC. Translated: CATSDPGQGLYGYTF.

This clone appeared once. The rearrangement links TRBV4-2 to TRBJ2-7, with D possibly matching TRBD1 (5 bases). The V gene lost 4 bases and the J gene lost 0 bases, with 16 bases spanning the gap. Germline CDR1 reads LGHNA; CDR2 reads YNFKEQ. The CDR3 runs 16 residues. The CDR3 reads CASSLGSGQSSYEQYF. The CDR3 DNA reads TGTGCCAGCAGCCTAGGCTCAGGACAAAGCTCCTACGAGCAGTACTTC.

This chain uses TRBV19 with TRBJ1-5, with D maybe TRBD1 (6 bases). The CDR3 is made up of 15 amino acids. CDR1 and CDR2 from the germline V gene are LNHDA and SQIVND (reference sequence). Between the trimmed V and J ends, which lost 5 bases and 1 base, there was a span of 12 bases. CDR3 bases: TGTGCCAGTAGTTCCTGGGGACAAAGCAATCAGCCCCAGCATTTT. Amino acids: CASSSWGQSNQPQHF.

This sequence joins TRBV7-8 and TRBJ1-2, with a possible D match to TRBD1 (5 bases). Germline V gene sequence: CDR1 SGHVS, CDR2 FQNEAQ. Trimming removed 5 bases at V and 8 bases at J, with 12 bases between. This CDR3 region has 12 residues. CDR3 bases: TGTGCCAGCAGCCATTCCGGGGGGGGCTACACCTTC. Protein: CASSHSGGGYTF. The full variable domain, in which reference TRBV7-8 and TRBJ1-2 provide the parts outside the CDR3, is GAGVSQSPRYKVAKRGQDVALRCDPISGHVSLFWYQQALGQGPEFLTYFQNEAQLDKSGLPSDRFFAERPEGSVSTLKIQRTQQEDSAVYLCASSHSGGGYTFGSGTRLTVV.

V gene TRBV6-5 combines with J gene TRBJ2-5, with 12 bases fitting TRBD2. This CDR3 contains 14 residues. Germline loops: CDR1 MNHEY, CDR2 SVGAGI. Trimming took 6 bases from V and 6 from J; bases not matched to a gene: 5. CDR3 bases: TGTGCCAGCAGCTCGGGGACTAGCGGGCAGACCCAGTACTTC. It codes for CASSSGTSGQTQYF.